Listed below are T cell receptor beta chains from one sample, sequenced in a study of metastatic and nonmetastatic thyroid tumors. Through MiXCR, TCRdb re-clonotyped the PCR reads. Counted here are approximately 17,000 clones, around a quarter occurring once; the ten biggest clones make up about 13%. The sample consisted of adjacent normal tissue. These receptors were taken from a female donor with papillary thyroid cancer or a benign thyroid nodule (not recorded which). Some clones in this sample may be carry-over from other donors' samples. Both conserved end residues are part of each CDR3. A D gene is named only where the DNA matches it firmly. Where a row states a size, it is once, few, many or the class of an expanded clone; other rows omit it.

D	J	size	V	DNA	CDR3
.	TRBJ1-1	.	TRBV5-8	TGTGCCAGCAGCTTCGGCAGGGGCTTTTTGAACACTGAAGCTTTCTTT	CASSFGRGFLNTEAFF
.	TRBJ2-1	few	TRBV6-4	TGTGCCAGCAGTGAGGGGTATCCCAATGAGCAGTTCTTC	CASSEGYPNEQFF
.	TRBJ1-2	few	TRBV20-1	TGCAGTGCTAGAGGTTACGGCCAGACTAACTATGGCTACACCTTC	CSARGYGQTNYGYTF
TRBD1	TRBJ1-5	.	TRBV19	TGTGCCAGTAGTTTCTGGACAGGGGGGGCACATCAGCCCCAGCATTTT	CASSFWTGGAHQPQHF
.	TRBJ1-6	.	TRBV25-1	TGTGCCAGCAGTGAGGTTGAGTATTTTTCACCCCTCCACTTT	CASSEVEYFSPLHF
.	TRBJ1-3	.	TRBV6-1	TGTGCCAGCAGTGTTGTTACTGGAAACACCATATATTTT	CASSVVTGNTIYF
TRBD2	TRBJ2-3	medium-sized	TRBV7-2	TGTGCCAGCAGACCGACTAGCGGGGGCGGAGATACGCAGTATTTT	CASRPTSGGGDTQYF
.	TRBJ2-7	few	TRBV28	TGTGCCAGCAGAGCGGATCTCCGGGGAGAGCAGTACTTC	CASRADLRGEQYF
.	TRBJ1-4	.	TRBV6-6	TGTGGCAGCAGTTACGGGGGGACGGCTCATGAAAAACTGTTTTTT	CGSSYGGTAHEKLFF
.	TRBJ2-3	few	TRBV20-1	TGCAGTGCGAATCCACCGTTGGGGAAGGCAGATACGCAGTATTTT	CSANPPLGKADTQYF
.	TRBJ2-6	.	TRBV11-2	TGTGCCAGCAGCCCAGGTCTCTCTGGTGTTAACGTCCTGACTTTC	CASSPGLSGVNVLTF
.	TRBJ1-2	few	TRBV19	TGTGCCAGTAGCCCAGCGGGACCTACATGGTATGGCTACACCTTC	CASSPAGPTWYGYTF
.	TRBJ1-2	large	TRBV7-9	TGTGCCAGCAGCCCGGATAACTATGGCTACACCTTC	CASSPDNYGYTF
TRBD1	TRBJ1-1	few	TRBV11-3	TGTGCCAGCAGCCTCGGGACAGGGGCATCGGCTGAAGCTTTCTTT	CASSLGTGASAEAFF
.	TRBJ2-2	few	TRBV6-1	TGTGCCAGCAGTGAAAGGAGGCAAACCGGGGAGCTGTTTTTT	CASSERRQTGELFF
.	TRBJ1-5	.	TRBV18	TGTGCCAGCTCACCGGACTTTGGCTCCAATCAGCCCCAGCATTTT	CASSPDFGSNQPQHF
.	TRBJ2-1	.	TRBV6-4	TGTGCCAGCAGAGAAGATGGGGCCTCCTACAATGAGCAGATCTTC	CASREDGASYNEQIF
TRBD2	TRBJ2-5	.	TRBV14	TGTGCCAGCAGGACTAGCGGTGTTCTTGAGCAGTACTTC	CASRTSGVLEQYF
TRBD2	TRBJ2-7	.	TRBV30	TGTGCCTGGAGGCCGACTAGCAGGAGCTCCTACGAGCAGTACTTC	CAWRPTSRSSYEQYF
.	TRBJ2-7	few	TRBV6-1	TGTGCCAGCAGTGAAGCATATCGGGCACGCGAGCAGTACTTC	CASSEAYRAREQYF
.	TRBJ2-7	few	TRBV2	TGTGCCAGCAGCGCAGGCCTCTACGAGCAGTACTTC	CASSAGLYEQYF
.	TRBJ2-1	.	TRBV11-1	TGTGCCAGCAGCTCCCAGGGGGGTGAGCAGTTCTTC	CASSSQGGEQFF